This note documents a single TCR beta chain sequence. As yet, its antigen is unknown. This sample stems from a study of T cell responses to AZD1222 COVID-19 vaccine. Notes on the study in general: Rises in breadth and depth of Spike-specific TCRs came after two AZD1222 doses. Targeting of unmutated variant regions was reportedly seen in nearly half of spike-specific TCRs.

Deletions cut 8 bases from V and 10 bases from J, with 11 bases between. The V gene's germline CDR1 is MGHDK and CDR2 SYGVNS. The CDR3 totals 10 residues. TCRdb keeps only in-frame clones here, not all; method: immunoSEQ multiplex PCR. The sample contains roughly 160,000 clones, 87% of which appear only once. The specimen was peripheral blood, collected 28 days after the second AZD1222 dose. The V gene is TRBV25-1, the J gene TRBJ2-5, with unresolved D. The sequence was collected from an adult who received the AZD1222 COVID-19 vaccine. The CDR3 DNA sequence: TGTGCCAGCTGGTATTTGGTCCAGTACTTC. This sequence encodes CASWYLVQYF.